This entry describes one T cell receptor beta chain. The antigen remains undetermined. The sample comes from a study of shared clonotypes between healthy human individuals. Replicate sorted-subset PCRs were loaded with 150 to 250 ng DNA, about 28,000 T cell genomes. TCRdb keeps only in-frame clones here, not all; method: immunoSEQ multiplex PCR. The table records over a million clones, about 76% of them present only once. HIV-negative, healthy adults without recent acute infections or vaccinations were the donors. V lost 8 bases and J 4 bases, leaving 17 bases between the germline ends. The CDR3 loop spans 14 amino acids. From germline, CDR1 is LNHDA and CDR2 SQIVND (reference sequence). Study results and caveats: Several donors held about 4.5% of naive CD4 clonotypes in common.

The chain couples TRBV19 to TRBJ1-2; D may be TRBD1 (5 bases). The receptor comes from a man between 18 and 35 years old in good health. The sequenced sample was memory CD4+ T cells sorted from blood. The subset here: CD45RA-negative fraction. The CDR3 sequence: CASSVVGTSYGYTF. The CDR3 DNA is TGTGCCAGTTCCGTCGTCGGGACCTCCTATGGCTACACCTTC.